The clone carrying this TCR beta chain was detected a few times. TCRdb recomputed calls from the 5' RACE reads with MiXCR, one row per CDR3 protein. This sample has about 340,000 distinct CDR3 sequences, with roughly 15% found just once. The source of the sample is a study of T-cell memory formation after mild COVID-19. The CDR3 loop spans 13 amino acids. Germline V lookup: CDR1 MNHEY, CDR2 SVGEGT. Losses at the gene ends were 8 bases for V and 3 bases for J; bases not matched to a gene: 1. The sequencing sample was made of PBMCs or a T cell subset sorted from them (not recorded which). This TCR was sampled from a man younger than 35 who had mild COVID-19 (a few samples of this study predate the infection). Cell type and time point are not known. V usage is TRBV6-2 or TRBV6-3 and J usage is TRBJ2-1; 10 bases are a match to TRBD1. CDR3 sequence reads: CASWDRGYNEQFF. In nucleotides, the CDR3 is TGTGCCAGCTGGGACAGGGGCTACAATGAGCAGTTCTTC.